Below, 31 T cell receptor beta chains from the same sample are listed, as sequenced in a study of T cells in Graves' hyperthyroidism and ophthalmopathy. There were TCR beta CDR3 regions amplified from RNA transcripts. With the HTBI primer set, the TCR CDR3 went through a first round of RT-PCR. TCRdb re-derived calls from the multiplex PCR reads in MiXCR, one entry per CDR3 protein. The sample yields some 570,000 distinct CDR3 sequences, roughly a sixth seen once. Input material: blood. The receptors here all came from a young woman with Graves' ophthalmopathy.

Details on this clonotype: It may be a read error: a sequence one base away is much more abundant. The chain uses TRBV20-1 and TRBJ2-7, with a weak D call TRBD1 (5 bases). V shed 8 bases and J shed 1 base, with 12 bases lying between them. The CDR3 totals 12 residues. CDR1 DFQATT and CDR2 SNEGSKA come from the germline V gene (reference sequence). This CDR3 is CSTGRQSYEQYF. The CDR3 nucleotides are TGCAGTACTGGAAGACAGTCCTACGAGCAGTACTTC.

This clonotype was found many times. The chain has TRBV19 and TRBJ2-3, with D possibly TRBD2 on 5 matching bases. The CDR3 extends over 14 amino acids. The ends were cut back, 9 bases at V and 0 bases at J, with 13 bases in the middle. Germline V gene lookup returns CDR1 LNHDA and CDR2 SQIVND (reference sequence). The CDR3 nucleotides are TGTGCCAGCCGGGATATAAGTAGCACAGATACGCAGTATTTT. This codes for CASRDISSTDTQYF.

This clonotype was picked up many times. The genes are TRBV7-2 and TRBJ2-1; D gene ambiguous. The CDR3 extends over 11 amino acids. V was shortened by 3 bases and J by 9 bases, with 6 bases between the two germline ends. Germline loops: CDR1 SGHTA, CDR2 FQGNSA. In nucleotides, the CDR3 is TGTGCCAGCAGCTTCGTGGGTGAGCAGTTCTTC. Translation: CASSFVGEQFF.

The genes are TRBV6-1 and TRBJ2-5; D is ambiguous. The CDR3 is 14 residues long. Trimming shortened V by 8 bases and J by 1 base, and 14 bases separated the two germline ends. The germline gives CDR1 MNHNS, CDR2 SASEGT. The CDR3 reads CASGPYRSQETQYF. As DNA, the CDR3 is TGTGCCAGCGGACCATATAGGAGCCAAGAGACCCAGTACTTC.

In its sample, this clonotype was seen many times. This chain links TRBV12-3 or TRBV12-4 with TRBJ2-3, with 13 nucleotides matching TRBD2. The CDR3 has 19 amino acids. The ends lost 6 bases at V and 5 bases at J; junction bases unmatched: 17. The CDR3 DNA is TGTGCCAGCAGCCCCTCCGGACTAGCGGGAGCCGGGGTGGGAGATACGCAGTATTTT. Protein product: CASSPSGLAGAGVGDTQYF.

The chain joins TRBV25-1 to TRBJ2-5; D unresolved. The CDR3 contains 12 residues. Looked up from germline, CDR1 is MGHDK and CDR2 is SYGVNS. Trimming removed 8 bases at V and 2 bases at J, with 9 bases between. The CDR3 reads CASQGRQETQYF. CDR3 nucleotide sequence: TGTGCCAGCCAAGGACGGCAAGAGACCCAGTACTTC.

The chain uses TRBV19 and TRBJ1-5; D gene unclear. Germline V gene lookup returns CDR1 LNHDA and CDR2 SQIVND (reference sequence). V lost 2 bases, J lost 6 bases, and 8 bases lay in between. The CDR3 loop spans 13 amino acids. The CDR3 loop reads CASSITVTQPQHF. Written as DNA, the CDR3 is TGTGCCAGTAGTATAACAGTAACTCAGCCCCAGCATTTT.

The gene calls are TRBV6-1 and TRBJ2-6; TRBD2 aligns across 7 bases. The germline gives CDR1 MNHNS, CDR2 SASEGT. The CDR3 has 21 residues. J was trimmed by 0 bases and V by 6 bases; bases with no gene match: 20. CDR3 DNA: TGTGCCAGCAGCCGGGCCCCTGTGGGAGCGGGGTTGTACTCTGGGGCCAACGTCCTGACTTTC. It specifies CASSRAPVGAGLYSGANVLTF.

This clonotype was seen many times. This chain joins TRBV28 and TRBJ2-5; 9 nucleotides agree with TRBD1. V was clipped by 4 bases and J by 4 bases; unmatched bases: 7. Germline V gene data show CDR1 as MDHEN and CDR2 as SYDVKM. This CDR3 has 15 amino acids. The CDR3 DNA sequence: TGTGCCAGCAGTTCCATCGCGACAGGGGGAGAGACCCAGTACTTC. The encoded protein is CASSSIATGGETQYF. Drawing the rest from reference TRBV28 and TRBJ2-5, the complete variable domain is DVKVTQSSRYLVKRTGEKVFLECVQDMDHENMFWYRQDPGLGLRLIYFSYDVKMKEKGDIPEGYSVSREKKERFSLILESASTNQTSMYLCASSSIATGGETQYFGPGTRLLVL.

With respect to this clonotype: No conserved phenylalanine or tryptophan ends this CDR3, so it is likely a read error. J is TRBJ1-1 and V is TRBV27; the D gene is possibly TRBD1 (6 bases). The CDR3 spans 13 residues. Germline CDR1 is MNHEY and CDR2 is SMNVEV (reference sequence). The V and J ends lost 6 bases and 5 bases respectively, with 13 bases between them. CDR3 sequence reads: CASRTTGTTEAFS. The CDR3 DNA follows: TGTGCCAGCAGGACGACAGGAACAACTGAAGCTTTCTCT.

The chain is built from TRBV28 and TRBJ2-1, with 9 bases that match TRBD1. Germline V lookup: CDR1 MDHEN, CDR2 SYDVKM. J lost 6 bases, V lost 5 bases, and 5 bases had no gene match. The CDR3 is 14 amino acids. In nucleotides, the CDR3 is TGTGCCAGCAGTCGGGACAGGGCTAGCAATGAGCAGTTCTTC. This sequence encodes CASSRDRASNEQFF.

As DNA, the CDR3 is TGTGCCAGCAGTTTTGAGGGATGGGACACTGAAGCTTTCTTT. Its protein is CASSFEGWDTEAFF. V gene TRBV28 combines with J gene TRBJ1-1; D not resolved. Germline V lookup: CDR1 MDHEN, CDR2 SYDVKM. The V gene lost 3 bases and the J gene lost 3 bases, with 11 bases spanning the gap. This CDR3 has 14 residues.

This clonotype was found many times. CDR3 loop: CASSVAAGTASYEQYF. DNA for the CDR3: TGTGCCAGCAGTGTCGCAGCTGGGACAGCTTCCTACGAGCAGTACTTC. The chain uses TRBV28 and TRBJ2-7, with TRBD1 identical over 7 bases. CDR3 length: 16 amino acids. Trimming took 5 bases from V and 1 from J; bases not matched to a gene: 11. Germline-derived CDR1 and CDR2 are MDHEN and SYDVKM.

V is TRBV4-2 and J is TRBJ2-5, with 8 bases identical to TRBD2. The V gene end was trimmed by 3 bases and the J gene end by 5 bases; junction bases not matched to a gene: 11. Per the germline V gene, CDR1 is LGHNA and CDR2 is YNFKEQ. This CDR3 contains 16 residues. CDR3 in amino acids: CASSQNPGLVKETQYF. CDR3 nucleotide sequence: TGTGCCAGCAGCCAGAATCCGGGACTAGTAAAGGAGACCCAGTACTTC.

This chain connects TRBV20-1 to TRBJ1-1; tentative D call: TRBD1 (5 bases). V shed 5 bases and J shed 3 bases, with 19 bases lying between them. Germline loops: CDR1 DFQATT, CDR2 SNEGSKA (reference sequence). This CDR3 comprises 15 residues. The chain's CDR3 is CSAPSWGIGDTEAFF. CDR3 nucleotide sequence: TGCAGTGCTCCAAGTTGGGGGATCGGGGACACTGAAGCTTTCTTT.

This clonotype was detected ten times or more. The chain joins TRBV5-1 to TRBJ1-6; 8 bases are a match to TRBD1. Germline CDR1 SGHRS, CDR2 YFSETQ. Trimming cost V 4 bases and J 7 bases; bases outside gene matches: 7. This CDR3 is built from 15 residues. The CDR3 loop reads CASSEGQGRNSPLHF. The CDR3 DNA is TGCGCCAGCAGCGAAGGACAGGGCCGGAATTCACCCCTCCACTTT.

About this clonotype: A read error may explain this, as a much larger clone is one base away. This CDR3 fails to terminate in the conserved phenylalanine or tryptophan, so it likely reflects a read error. The CDR3 spells CSGDQGAANYGYTS. Here the CDR3 DNA reads TGCAGCGGGGACCAGGGTGCAGCTAACTATGGCTACACCTCC. This rearrangement joins TRBV29-1 to TRBJ1-2, with TRBD1 as a possible D gene (5 bases). Between the trimmed V and J ends, which lost 7 bases and 0 bases, there was a span of 15 bases. The length of the CDR3 is 14 residues. Germline V gene sequence: CDR1 SQVTM, CDR2 ANQGSEA.

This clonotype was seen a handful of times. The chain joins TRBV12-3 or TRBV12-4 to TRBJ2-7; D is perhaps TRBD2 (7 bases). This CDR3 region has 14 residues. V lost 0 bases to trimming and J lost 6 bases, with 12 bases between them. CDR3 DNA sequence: TGTGCCAGCAGTTTAGCGAGGGGGGGCGGCGAGCAGTACTTC. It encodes CASSLARGGGEQYF.

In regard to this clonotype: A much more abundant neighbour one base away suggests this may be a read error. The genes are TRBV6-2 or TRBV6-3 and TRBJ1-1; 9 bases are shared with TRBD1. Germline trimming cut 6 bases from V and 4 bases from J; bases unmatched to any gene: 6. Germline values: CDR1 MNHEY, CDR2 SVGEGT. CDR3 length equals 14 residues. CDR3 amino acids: CASRLDRGSTEAFF. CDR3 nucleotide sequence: TGTGCCAGCAGACTGGACAGGGGATCCACTGAAGCTTTCTTT.

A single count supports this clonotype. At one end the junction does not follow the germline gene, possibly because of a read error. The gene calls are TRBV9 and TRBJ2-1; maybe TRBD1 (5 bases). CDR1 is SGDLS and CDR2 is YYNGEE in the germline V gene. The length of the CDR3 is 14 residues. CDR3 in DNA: TGTGCCAGCAGCGGTATCCAGACGGACAATGAGCGGTTCTTC. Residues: CASSGIQTDNERFF.

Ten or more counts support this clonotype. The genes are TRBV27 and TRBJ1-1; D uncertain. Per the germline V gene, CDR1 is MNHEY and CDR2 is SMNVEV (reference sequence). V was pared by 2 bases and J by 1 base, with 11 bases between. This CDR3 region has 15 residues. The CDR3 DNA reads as TGTGCCAGCAGTTTACATCCCCGGGAGAACACTGAAGCTTTCTTT. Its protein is CASSLHPRENTEAFF.

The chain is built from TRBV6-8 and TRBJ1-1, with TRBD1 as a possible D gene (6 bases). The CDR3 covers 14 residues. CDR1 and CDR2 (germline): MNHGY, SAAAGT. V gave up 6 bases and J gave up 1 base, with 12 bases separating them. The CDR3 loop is CASSRAGANTEAFF. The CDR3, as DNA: TGTGCCAGCAGCCGTGCAGGGGCGAACACTGAAGCTTTCTTT.

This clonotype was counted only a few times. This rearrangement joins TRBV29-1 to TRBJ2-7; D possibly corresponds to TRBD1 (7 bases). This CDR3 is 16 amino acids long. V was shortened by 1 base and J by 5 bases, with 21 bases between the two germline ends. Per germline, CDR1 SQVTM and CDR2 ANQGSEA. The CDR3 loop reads CSVEASQGSAGNEQYF. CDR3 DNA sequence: TGCAGCGTTGAAGCCTCACAGGGGTCGGCGGGGAACGAGCAGTACTTC.

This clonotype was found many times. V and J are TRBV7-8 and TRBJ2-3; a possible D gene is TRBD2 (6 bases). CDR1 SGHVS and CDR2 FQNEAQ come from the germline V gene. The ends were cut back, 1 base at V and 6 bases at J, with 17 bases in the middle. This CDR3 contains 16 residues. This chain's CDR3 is CASSLGGERIVDTQYF. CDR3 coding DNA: TGTGCCAGCAGCTTAGGCGGGGAACGAATTGTGGATACGCAGTATTTT.

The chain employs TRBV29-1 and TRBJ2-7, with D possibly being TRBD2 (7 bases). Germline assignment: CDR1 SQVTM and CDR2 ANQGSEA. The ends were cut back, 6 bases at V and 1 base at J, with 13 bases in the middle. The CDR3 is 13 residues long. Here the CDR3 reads CSVGRGASYEQYF. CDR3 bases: TGCAGCGTGGGCCGGGGGGCATCCTACGAGCAGTACTTC.

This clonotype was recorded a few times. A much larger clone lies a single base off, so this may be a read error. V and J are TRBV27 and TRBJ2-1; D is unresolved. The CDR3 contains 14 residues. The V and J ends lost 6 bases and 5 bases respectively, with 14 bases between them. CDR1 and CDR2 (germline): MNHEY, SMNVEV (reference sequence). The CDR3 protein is CASRFGIANNEQFF. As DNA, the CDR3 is TGTGCCAGCAGGTTTGGGATAGCCAACAATGAGCAGTTCTTC.

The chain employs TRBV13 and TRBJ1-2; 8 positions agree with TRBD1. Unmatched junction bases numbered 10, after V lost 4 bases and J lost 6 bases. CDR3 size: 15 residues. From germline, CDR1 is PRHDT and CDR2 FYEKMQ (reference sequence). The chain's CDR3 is CASSSRTGPRDGYTF. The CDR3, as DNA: TGTGCCAGCAGCTCCAGGACAGGGCCAAGGGATGGCTACACCTTC.

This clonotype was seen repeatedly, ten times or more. CDR3 loop: CATGGRNTGELFF. In DNA, the CDR3 is TGTGCTACAGGGGGCAGGAACACCGGGGAGCTGTTTTTT. V gene TRBV28 combines with J gene TRBJ2-2, with 9 bases lining up with TRBD1. Germline V lookup: CDR1 MDHEN, CDR2 SYDVKM. The CDR3 is 13 residues long. Drawing the rest from reference TRBV28 and TRBJ2-2, the complete variable domain is DVKVTQSSRYLVKRTGEKVFLECVQDMDHENMFWYRQDPGLGLRLIYFSYDVKMKEKGDIPEGYSVSREKKERFSLILESASTNQTSMYLCATGGRNTGELFFGEGSRLTVL.

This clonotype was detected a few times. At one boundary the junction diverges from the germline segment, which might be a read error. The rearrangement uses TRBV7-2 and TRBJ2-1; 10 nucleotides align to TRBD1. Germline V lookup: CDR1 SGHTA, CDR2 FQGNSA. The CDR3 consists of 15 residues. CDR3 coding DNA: TGTGCCAACAGCGACCGGGACAGGGGAACCAATGAGCAGTTCTTC. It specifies CANSDRDRGTNEQFF.

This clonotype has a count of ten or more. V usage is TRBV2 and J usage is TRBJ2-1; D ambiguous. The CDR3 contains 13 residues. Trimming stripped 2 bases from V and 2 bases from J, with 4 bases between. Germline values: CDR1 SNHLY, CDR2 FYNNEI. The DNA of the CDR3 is TGTGCCAGCAGTGAACCGACCTACAATGAGCAGTTCTTC. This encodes CASSEPTYNEQFF. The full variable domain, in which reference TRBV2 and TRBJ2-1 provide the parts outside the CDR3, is EPEVTQTPSHQVTQMGQEVILRCVPISNHLYFYWYRQILGQKVEFLVSFYNNEISEKSEIFDDQFSVERPDGSNFTLKIRSTKLEDSAMYFCASSEPTYNEQFFGPGTRLTVL.

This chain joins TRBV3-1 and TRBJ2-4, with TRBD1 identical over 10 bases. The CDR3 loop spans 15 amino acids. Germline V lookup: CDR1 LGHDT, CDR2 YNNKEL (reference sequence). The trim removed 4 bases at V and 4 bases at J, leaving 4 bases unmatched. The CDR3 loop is CASSRMGQGKNIQYF. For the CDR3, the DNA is TGTGCCAGCAGCCGCATGGGACAGGGGAAAAACATTCAGTACTTC.